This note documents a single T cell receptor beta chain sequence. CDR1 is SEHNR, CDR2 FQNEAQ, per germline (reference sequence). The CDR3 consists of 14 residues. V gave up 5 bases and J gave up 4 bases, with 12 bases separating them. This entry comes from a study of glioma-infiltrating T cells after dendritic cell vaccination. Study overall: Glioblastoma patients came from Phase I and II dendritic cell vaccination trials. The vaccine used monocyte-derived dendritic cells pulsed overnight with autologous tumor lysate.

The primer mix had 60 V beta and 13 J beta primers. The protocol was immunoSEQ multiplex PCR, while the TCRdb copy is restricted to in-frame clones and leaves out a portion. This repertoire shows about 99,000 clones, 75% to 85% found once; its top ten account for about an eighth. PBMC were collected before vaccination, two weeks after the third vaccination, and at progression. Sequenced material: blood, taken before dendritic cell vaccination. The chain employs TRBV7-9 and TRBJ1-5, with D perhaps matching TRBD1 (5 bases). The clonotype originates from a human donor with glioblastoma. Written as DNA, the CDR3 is TGTGCCAGCAGCCGTGGGCAGGGTAATCAGCCCCAGCATTTT. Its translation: CASSRGQGNQPQHF.